This note documents a single T cell receptor (beta chain) sequence. Its cognate antigen is unknown. Time point: recipient sample about 28 days before transplant, after cytoreduction. The entry originates in a study of T cell clonotyping in hematopoietic cell transplantation. Study summary: Cytoreduction preceded collection of pretransplant recipient samples. Whole-study findings and limits: Pathologically expanded recipient clonotypes increased progressively from day 30 to day 180 as diversity fell. Broader posttransplant TCR repertoire diversity was predicted by graft donor and pretransplant recipient Inverse Simpson Index values.

Measured with immunoSEQ multiplex PCR; TCRdb has only the in-frame clones, and not every one. The data contain roughly 40,000 clones, approximately 81% of them seen just once; the ten biggest clones take up 2.5% to 3.5%. J gave up 7 bases and V 3 bases, and 7 bases lay outside the gene matches. CDR3 length: 14 residues. Germline lookup yields CDR1 SGHDN and CDR2 FVKESK. The rearrangement uses TRBV14 and TRBJ2-5, with 8 bases that match TRBD1. This sample comprised peripheral blood mononuclear cells, obtained before stem cell transplant. The receptor was isolated from a man aged 55 to 69 with acute myeloid leukemia. Some clones in this sample may be carry-over from other donors' samples. CDR3: CASSQDTGGGTQYF. As DNA, the CDR3 is TGTGCCAGCAGCCAGGATACAGGGGGAGGGACCCAGTACTTC.